This T cell receptor (beta chain) was observed in a study of beta chain features in type 1 diabetes. The CDR3 is 14 amino acids. The J segment lost 5 bases and the V segment lost 6 bases, leaving 8 bases of the junction unmatched. CDR1 and CDR2 (germline): ENHRY, SYGVKD. Sequencing targeted expressed TCRB transcripts, as all isolated RNA had been reverse transcribed. Around 3.7 million reads was the average for naive, central memory and regulatory T cell samples. Clones were sequenced by immunoSEQ multiplex PCR, and TCRdb holds only the in-frame ones, with some missing. Among about 230,000 clones, over 8.5% were seen once, and the ten largest hold about 0.037%.

The sequence was collected from a woman under 30 in good health. The rearrangement links TRBV10-3 to TRBJ2-5, with 8 positions matching TRBD2. Sequencing was performed on naive CD4+ T cells from blood. The CDR3 loop reads CAISLRGGGETQYF. CDR3 bases: TGTGCCATCAGCCTACGGGGGGGCGGTGAGACCCAGTACTTC.